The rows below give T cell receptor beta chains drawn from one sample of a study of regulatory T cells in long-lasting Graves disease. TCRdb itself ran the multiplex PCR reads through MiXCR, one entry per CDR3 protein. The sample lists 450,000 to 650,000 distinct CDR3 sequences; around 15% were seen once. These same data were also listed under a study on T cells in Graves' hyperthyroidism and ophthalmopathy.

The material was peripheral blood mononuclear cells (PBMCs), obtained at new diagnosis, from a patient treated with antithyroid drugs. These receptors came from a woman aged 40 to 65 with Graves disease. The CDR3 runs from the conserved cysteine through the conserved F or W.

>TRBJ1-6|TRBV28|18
CASSLPSRGVSYNSPLHF
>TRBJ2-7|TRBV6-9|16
CASSYPQSGGLVEQYF
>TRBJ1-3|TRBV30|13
CAWTGSPGNTIYF
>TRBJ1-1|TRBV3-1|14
CASSKLTQNTEAFF
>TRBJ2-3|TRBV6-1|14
CASSGWRGADTQYF
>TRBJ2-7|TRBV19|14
CASSPSDSSYEQYF
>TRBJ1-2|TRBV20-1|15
CSARDPSGGDYGYTF
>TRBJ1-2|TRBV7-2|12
CASRRTVYGYTF
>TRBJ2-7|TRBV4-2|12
CASGPSPYEQYF
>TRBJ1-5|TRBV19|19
CASSIFGGTGGYSNQPQHF
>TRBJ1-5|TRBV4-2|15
CASSQDLTGDQPQHF
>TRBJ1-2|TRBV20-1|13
CSARDPTGKGYTF
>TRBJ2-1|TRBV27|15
CASSLDYWSLNEQFF
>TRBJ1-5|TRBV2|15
CASSREGGARQPQHF
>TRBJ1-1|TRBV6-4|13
CASSDSAGTEAFF